This is a list of T cell receptor beta chains from one sample in a study of T cell responses to AZD1222 COVID-19 vaccine. TCRdb's copy holds only in-frame clones and misses some; the assay was immunoSEQ multiplex PCR. Of around 170,000 clones listed, about nine tenths are singletons. Sequenced here: peripheral blood, sampled on day 0 of AZD1222 vaccination. The receptors were sampled from an adult in good health. The CDR3 runs from the conserved cysteine through the conserved F or W. A D gene is named only where the DNA matches it firmly. Not every row has a clone size; where given, it reads once, few, many or a size class.

v_call,d_call,j_call,clone_size,cdr3_nt,cdr3_aa
TRBV7-3,.,TRBJ1-1,.,TGTGCCTCTAAGACGCGGGAGGGCACTGAAGCTTTCTTT,CASKTREGTEAFF
TRBV5-4,.,TRBJ1-4,.,TGTGCCAGCAGCTCAGGGACAACTAATGAAAAACTGTTTTTT,CASSSGTTNEKLFF
TRBV25-1,.,TRBJ2-7,.,TGTGCCAGCAGTGACGATAACTCCCTGGAGCAGTACTTC,CASSDDNSLEQYF
TRBV11-3,.,TRBJ1-3,.,TGTGCCAGCAGCTTTACCAGGGCCTTTGGAAACACCATATATTTT,CASSFTRAFGNTIYF
TRBV2,.,TRBJ2-1,.,TGTGCCAGCAGGCGTGGCGTCGATGAGCAGTTCTTC,CASRRGVDEQFF
TRBV7-8,.,TRBJ2-1,.,TGTGCCAGCAGCTTAGGGGCTAGCAATGGTGTGTACAATGAGCAGTTCTTC,CASSLGASNGVYNEQFF
TRBV3-1/TRBV3-2,TRBD2,TRBJ2-1,.,TGTGCCAGCACCCAAGGGACTAGCGGGAGCTATGAGCAGTTCTTC,CASTQGTSGSYEQFF
TRBV11-2,.,TRBJ1-4,.,TGTGCCAGCAGCTTAGAAATCGACTCGGGGCATGAAAAACTGTTTTTT,CASSLEIDSGHEKLFF
TRBV11-2,TRBD1,TRBJ2-7,.,TGTGCCAGCAGCCTTTACAGGGGGGCCTCCTACGAGCAGTACTTC,CASSLYRGASYEQYF
TRBV9,TRBD2,TRBJ2-1,.,TGTGCCAGCAGCGTAGGGTCTAGCGGGGGAGACAATGAGCAGTTCTTC,CASSVGSSGGDNEQFF
TRBV7-8,TRBD2,TRBJ2-7,.,TGTGCCAGCAGCTTAGGGCATAGCGGGAGCGAGCAGTACTTC,CASSLGHSGSEQYF
TRBV6-4,.,TRBJ1-3,once,TGTGCCAGCAGTGGCCTTGGGGGCGGGTCCTCTGGAAACACCATATATTTT,CASSGLGGGSSGNTIYF
TRBV4-3,.,TRBJ1-2,once,TGCGCCAGCAGCCAAGATCTCCCCGCCAGCTATGGCTACACCTTC,CASSQDLPASYGYTF
TRBV6-6,.,TRBJ1-5,.,TGTGCCAGCACCAGCAGGCCCAATAGCAATCAGCCCCAGCATTTT,CASTSRPNSNQPQHF
TRBV28,.,TRBJ2-5,.,TGTGCCAGCTTACAGGGAGGGTTCGAGGAAGAGACCCAGTACTTC,CASLQGGFEEETQYF
TRBV7-2,.,TRBJ1-2,once,TGTGCCAGCAGCTTAGCACTCAAGGGCCATGGCTACACCTTC,CASSLALKGHGYTF
TRBV5-1,TRBD2,TRBJ2-3,.,TGCGCCAGCAGCCGAAAAACTAGCGGGAGAGATACGCAGTATTTT,CASSRKTSGRDTQYF
TRBV6-6,TRBD1,TRBJ1-1,.,TGTGCCAGCAGTCCCGGGACAGGCCTTGAAGCTTTCTTT,CASSPGTGLEAFF
TRBV11-2,TRBD1,TRBJ2-7,.,TGTGCCAGCAGCTCTTGGGACAGGAAGAACGAGCAGTACTTC,CASSSWDRKNEQYF
TRBV3-1/TRBV3-2,.,TRBJ2-5,.,TGTGCCAGCAGCCCTCTGGGGGAGACCCAGTACTTC,CASSPLGETQYF
TRBV5-1,.,TRBJ1-5,.,TGCGCCAGCAGCTTGGATGGGGCGCCGGGTCAGCCCCAGCATTTT,CASSLDGAPGQPQHF
TRBV9,.,TRBJ2-1,.,TGTGCCAGCAGCGTAGTGGGAGCGGTGAGCTCCTACAATGAGCAGTTCTTC,CASSVVGAVSSYNEQFF
TRBV19,.,TRBJ1-6,once,TGTGCCAGTAGGCCCGGGAGCCGAGGTAATTCACCCCTCCACTTT,CASRPGSRGNSPLHF
TRBV7-2,.,TRBJ1-3,.,TGTGCCAGCAGCTTAAAGGGCGACACCATATATTTT,CASSLKGDTIYF
TRBV5-1,.,TRBJ2-7,.,TGCGCCAGCAGCCTGGGGGGAAACTACGAGCAGTACTTC,CASSLGGNYEQYF
TRBV20-1,.,TRBJ1-5,once,TGCAGTGCTAGTTTGAGGGGAATCGGCAATCAGCCCCAGCATTTT,CSASLRGIGNQPQHF
TRBV27,.,TRBJ1-5,once,TGTGCCAGCACGCCAGACAGATATAGCAATCAGCCCCAGCATTTT,CASTPDRYSNQPQHF
TRBV21-1,.,TRBJ1-6,.,TGTGCCAGCAGCAAAGGGTATTTCCCCTTTCGGACAGGGCCCGATTCACCCCTCCACTTT,CASSKGYFPFRTGPDSPLHF
TRBV2,.,TRBJ1-4,.,TGTGCCAGCAGTCTGGTCCACCCCTCTAATGAAAAACTGTTTTTT,CASSLVHPSNEKLFF
TRBV19,TRBD2,TRBJ2-3,.,TGTGCCAGTAGTATATCCAGCGGGGGGGCCGTAGATACGCAGTATTTT,CASSISSGGAVDTQYF
TRBV5-1,.,TRBJ2-7,.,TGCGCCAGCAGCTTGGCCGGCAACTCCTACGAGCAGTACTTC,CASSLAGNSYEQYF
TRBV15,TRBD1,TRBJ1-5,.,TGTGCCACCAGCATACGGACAGGGGTGGGTCAGCCCCAGCATTTT,CATSIRTGVGQPQHF
TRBV9,.,TRBJ2-1,.,TGTGCCAGCAGCGAAGAACAGGTTACCTACAATGAGCAGTTCTTC,CASSEEQVTYNEQFF
TRBV7-9,.,TRBJ1-1,once,TGTGCCAGCAGCCGAACACCAGGGTGGTCGAACACTGAAGCTTTCTTT,CASSRTPGWSNTEAFF
TRBV27,TRBD1,TRBJ2-7,.,TGTGCCAGCAGTTTCGGGGACAGCTCCTACGAGCAGTACTTC,CASSFGDSSYEQYF
TRBV6-2/TRBV6-3,.,TRBJ2-7,.,TGTGCCAGCAGTAACAGGGTCCACGAGCAGTACTTC,CASSNRVHEQYF
TRBV15,TRBD1,TRBJ2-1,few,TGTGCCACCAGCTCCCGGGACAGGGTTTACAATGAGCAGTTCTTC,CATSSRDRVYNEQFF
TRBV11-2,.,TRBJ1-4,few,TGTGCCAGCAGCTTAGATCCGCCTCAGAACTATAATGAAAAACTGTTTTTT,CASSLDPPQNYNEKLFF
TRBV3-1/TRBV3-2,.,TRBJ1-1,once,TGTGCCAGCAGCCAAGAGGGGGGGCGGGCTGAAGCTTTCTTT,CASSQEGGRAEAFF
TRBV27,TRBD2,TRBJ2-7,.,TGTGCCAGCAGTTGGTCCAGTCCCGGGACTAGCGGGGGGGCCGGGTACGAGCAGTACTTC,CASSWSSPGTSGGAGYEQYF
TRBV5-1,.,TRBJ2-2,.,TGCGCCAGCAGCTTAAAAGCGGAAAAGAACACCGGGGAGCTGTTTTTT,CASSLKAEKNTGELFF
TRBV6-5,TRBD1,TRBJ1-5,.,TGTGCCAGCAGTTCGCCGGACAGGAGCAATCAGCCCCAGCATTTT,CASSSPDRSNQPQHF
TRBV7-2,.,TRBJ2-3,once,TGTGCCAGCAGCCCAGCAGGGGTATACGGTACGCAGTATTTT,CASSPAGVYGTQYF
TRBV19,.,TRBJ2-7,.,TGTGCCAGTAAAGAGTGGGATACCAGCTACGAGCAGTACTTC,CASKEWDTSYEQYF
TRBV13,.,TRBJ1-2,.,TGTGCCAGCAGCTTTCAGGGTCTGGGCTACACCTTC,CASSFQGLGYTF
TRBV7-2,TRBD2,TRBJ2-2,once,TGTGCCAGCAGCCCCCGGACTAGCGGGAGTACGAACACCGGGGAGCTGTTTTTT,CASSPRTSGSTNTGELFF
TRBV7-3,.,TRBJ2-7,once,TGTGCCAGCAGCCATGGCCAGAACTACGAGCAGTACTTC,CASSHGQNYEQYF
TRBV5-6,.,TRBJ1-5,.,TGTGCCAGCAGCTTGGGTAGGGTGGGTCAGCCCCAGCATTTT,CASSLGRVGQPQHF